This T cell receptor (beta chain) derives from a study of T-cell memory formation after mild COVID-19. Study-level findings and limits: Researchers found some responding clones in pre-infection memory, a sign that cross-reactive memory joined. Mainly CM and EM harbored the contracting CD4+ clones; mainly EMRA harbored the CD8+ ones. Day 15 to 85 contracting clones showed balanced CD4/CD8; later expanders leaned CD4+.

This clonotype came up many times. The antigen is not known. MiXCR, applied by TCRdb to the 5' RACE reads, yields one record per CDR3 protein. Of 200,000 to 250,000 distinct CDR3 sequences in the sample, 8% to 10% were seen once. This CDR3 spans 14 amino acids. The trim removed 5 bases at V and 5 bases at J, leaving 8 bases unmatched. Per the germline V gene, CDR1 is LGHNT and CDR2 is FRNRAP. The specimen sequenced was PBMCs or a T cell subset sorted from them (not recorded which). This chain uses TRBV12-5 with TRBJ1-1; 7 bases match TRBD1. The clonotype originates from a man aged 18 to 35 who had mild COVID-19 (a few samples of this study predate the infection). Cell type and time point are not known. CDR3 in DNA: TGTGCTAGTGGTGTAGGGACAGTCGTGACTGAAGCTTTCTTT. Translated, it gives CASGVGTVVTEAFF.